This TCR beta chain was recorded in a study of cytotoxic CD8 clonotypes in ibrutinib-treated CLL. Clones were read by immunoSEQ multiplex PCR, and TCRdb kept only the in-frame ones, dropping some. There are roughly 13,000 clones in the sample; 52% occur only once, and less than 45% lies in the top ten. Germline V CDR1 and CDR2: MGHDK, SYGVNS. The CDR3 runs to 16 residues. V was clipped by 1 base and J by 2 bases; unmatched bases: 5. The input for sequencing was PBMCs, taken at a roughly 25-month disease-progression time point, from a patient treated with ibrutinib. This sequence originates from a human donor with chronic lymphocytic leukemia. This chain links TRBV25-1 with TRBJ2-3, with 8 bases that match TRBD2. This chain's CDR3 is CASSEWSSGDTDTQYF. CDR3 in DNA: TGTGCCAGCAGTGAATGGAGTAGCGGGGACACAGATACGCAGTATTTT.